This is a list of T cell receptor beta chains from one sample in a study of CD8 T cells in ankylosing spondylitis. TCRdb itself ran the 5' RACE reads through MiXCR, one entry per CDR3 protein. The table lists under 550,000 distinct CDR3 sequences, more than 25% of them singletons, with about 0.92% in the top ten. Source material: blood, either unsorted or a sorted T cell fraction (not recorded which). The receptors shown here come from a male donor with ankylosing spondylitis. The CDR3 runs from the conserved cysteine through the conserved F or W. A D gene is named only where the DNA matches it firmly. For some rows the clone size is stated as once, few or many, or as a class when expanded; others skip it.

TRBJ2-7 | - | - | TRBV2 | TGTGCCAGTATGGACGAAGCCTACGAGCAGTACTTC | CASMDEAYEQYF
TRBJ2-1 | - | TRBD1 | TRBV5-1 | TGCGCCAGCAGCATCCAAGGACAGGGGGGTGGGAATGAGCAGTTCTTC | CASSIQGQGGGNEQFF
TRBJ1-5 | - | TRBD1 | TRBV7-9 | TGTGCCAGCAGCTTAGCTTTCGGGACAGGCGTGGGGCAGCCCCAGCATTTT | CASSLAFGTGVGQPQHF
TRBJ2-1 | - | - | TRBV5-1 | TGCGCCAGCAGCTTGGAATCCAGGAGCTCCTACAATGAGCAGTTCTTC | CASSLESRSSYNEQFF
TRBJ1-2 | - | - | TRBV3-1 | TGTGCCAGCAGCCCGCTTGGGACGGGGGTCGCTGGCTACACCTTC | CASSPLGTGVAGYTF
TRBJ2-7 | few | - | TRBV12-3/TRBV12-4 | TGTGCCAGCAGTTTAGTATTTGGAGCCTACGAGCAGTACTTC | CASSLVFGAYEQYF
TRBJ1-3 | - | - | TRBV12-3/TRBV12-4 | TGTGCCAGCAGTTCCCTACAGGGTATAGGAAACACCATATATTTT | CASSSLQGIGNTIYF
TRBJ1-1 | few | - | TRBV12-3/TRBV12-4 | TGTGCCAGTTCAAAGCCGAACACTGAAGCTTTCTTT | CASSKPNTEAFF
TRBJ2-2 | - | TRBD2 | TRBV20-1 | TGCAGTGCTAGAGACCGACTAGCGGGAGACGGGGAGCTGTTTTTT | CSARDRLAGDGELFF
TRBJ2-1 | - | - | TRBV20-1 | TGCAGTGCTAGAGACCCGGGGGCCAGCTCCTACAATGAGCAGTTCTTC | CSARDPGASSYNEQFF
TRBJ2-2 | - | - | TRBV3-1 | TGTGCCAGCAGCCAAGTTGCCGGGACAAACACCGGGGAGCTGTTTTTT | CASSQVAGTNTGELFF
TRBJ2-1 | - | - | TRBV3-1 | TGTGCCAGCAGCCAGGCCCTGGGAGTGAGGGGTGAGCAGTTCTTC | CASSQALGVRGEQFF